This T cell receptor (beta chain) is drawn from a study of shared clonotypes between healthy human individuals. Each PCR replicate from the sorted subsets contained 200 to 250 ng DNA, which is around 30,000 T cell genomes. Methods used by the authors: Owing to the provision of junction-only sequences devoid of quality scores by immunoSEQ, filtering differed. The table came from immunoSEQ multiplex PCR; TCRdb's copy has only in-frame clones and leaves some out. V, J and clone size are taken as reported in that table, and D and trimming were inferred from the DNA itself. The sample records hundreds of thousands of clones, around 67% being singletons. The CDR3 runs to 17 residues. Looked up from germline, CDR1 is MNHEY and CDR2 is SMNVEV (reference sequence). V lost 4 bases and J 5 bases, leaving 23 bases between the germline ends. A CD45RA-negative memory subset and a CD45RA+ naive subset were separated from the CD4+ cells.

Overall study findings and caveats: In contrast to clonotypes shared by all four donors, non-shared clonotypes had lower generation probabilities.

In regard to this clone: Its antigen is not known.

The sequencing input was memory CD4+ T cells sorted from blood. Subset reported: CD45RA-negative fraction. The source is a woman aged 25-40 years in good health. The rearrangement joins TRBV27 to TRBJ1-2; TRBD1 is a possible D gene (6 bases). CDR3 protein: CASSSLRAGGGDYGYTF. DNA of the CDR3: TGTGCCAGCAGTTCCCTCCGGGCTGGGGGCGGAGATTATGGCTACACCTTC.